This T cell receptor (beta chain) was obtained from a study of blood T cells in healthy people across ages. Study-level background: Using template switching, researchers captured about one barcoded beta molecule for each two T cells.

This CDR3 has 16 residues. Germline-derived CDR1 and CDR2 are SNHLY and FYNNEI. V lost 10 bases and J lost 7; bases outside the gene matches: 19. Sample-barcoded 5' priming and a J-beta primer mix drove a second PCR of 7 to 11 cycles. TCRdb re-analysed the 5' RACE reads in MiXCR, keeping a single row per CDR3 protein. Here the sample spans about 2 million distinct CDR3 sequences, about 50% being singletons. The chain couples TRBV2 to TRBJ2-5; 9 nucleotides match TRBD1. The clonotype comes from a woman aged 40 to 55 in good health. Sample: blood. The CDR3 nucleotides are TGTGCCACAAACCCACGACAGGGGGGGTGGGGGTTGACCCAGTACTTC. Its translation is CATNPRQGGWGLTQYF.